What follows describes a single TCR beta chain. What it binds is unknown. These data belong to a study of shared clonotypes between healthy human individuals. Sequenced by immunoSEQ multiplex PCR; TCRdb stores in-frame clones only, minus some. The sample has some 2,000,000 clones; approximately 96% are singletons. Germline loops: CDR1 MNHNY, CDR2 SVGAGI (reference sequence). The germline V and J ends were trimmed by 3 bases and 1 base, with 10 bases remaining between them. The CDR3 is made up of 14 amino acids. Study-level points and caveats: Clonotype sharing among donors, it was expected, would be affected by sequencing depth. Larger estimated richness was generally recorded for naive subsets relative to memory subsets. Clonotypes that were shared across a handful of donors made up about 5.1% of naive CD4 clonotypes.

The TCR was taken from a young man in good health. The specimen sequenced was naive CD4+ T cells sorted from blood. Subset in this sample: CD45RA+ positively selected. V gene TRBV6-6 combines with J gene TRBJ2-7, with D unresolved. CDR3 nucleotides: TGTGCCAGCAGTTATGGTGTGGCGTCCTACGAGCAGTACTTC. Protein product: CASSYGVASYEQYF.